Listed below are T cell receptor beta chains from one sample, sequenced in a study of shared clonotypes between healthy human individuals. Profiled with immunoSEQ multiplex PCR; TCRdb holds only in-frame clones, not every one. The profile covers some 2,500,000 clones, with 92% appearing a single time and approximately 0.39% taken by the ten largest. The sample consisted of naive CD4+ T cells from PBMCs. The receptors stem from a man younger than 30 in good health. Some clones in this sample may be carry-over from other donors' samples. Each CDR3 is given with its conserved first and last residue. The D gene is left open where the match is weak. The listing skips clone size in some rows; elsewhere it reads once, few, many or a size class.

>-|TRBJ1-2|-|TRBV28
CASTIPGVAYGYTF
TGTGCCAGCACCATCCCAGGGGTTGCCTATGGCTACACCTTC
>TRBD2|TRBJ2-1|-|TRBV27
CASSLSRGREGYNEQFF
TGTGCCAGCAGTTTATCGCGGGGGCGGGAGGGTTACAATGAGCAGTTCTTC
>-|TRBJ1-1|-|TRBV4-3
CASSPGLRSGNTEAFF
TGCGCCAGCAGCCCTGGTTTGCGTTCGGGGAACACTGAAGCTTTCTTT
>-|TRBJ1-2|-|TRBV28
CASSMKAYGYTF
TGTGCCAGCAGCATGAAAGCGTATGGCTACACCTTC
>-|TRBJ2-5|-|TRBV6-5
CASSYSTGRGETQYF
TGTGCCAGCAGTTACTCCACAGGGCGAGGGGAGACCCAGTACTTC
>-|TRBJ1-4|-|TRBV9
CASSSVRTNEKLFF
TGTGCCAGCAGTTCAGTGAGGACGAATGAAAAACTGTTTTTT
>TRBD1|TRBJ1-1|-|TRBV6-1
CASSGTGGNTEAFF
TGTGCCAGCAGCGGGACAGGGGGGAACACTGAAGCTTTCTTT
>-|TRBJ1-5|-|TRBV7-5
CVRSRLWDRGPGQPQHF
TGTGTCAGAAGCCGCTTGTGGGACAGGGGACCAGGGCAGCCCCAGCATTTT
>-|TRBJ1-4|-|TRBV4-1
CASSHTGEKLFF
TGCGCCAGCAGCCATACAGGGGAAAAACTGTTTTTT
>TRBD2|TRBJ2-4|few|TRBV5-4
CASSLGGGNIQYF
TGTGCCAGCAGCTTGGGGGGAGGGAACATTCAGTACTTC
>TRBD1|TRBJ1-2|-|TRBV5-4
CASSLARGQGNYGYTF
TGTGCCAGCAGCTTGGCCCGTGGACAGGGCAACTATGGCTACACCTTC
>-|TRBJ1-6|-|TRBV5-6
CASSLGGSSYNSPLHF
TGTGCCAGCAGCTTGGGAGGTAGCTCCTATAATTCACCCCTCCACTTT
>-|TRBJ2-7|once|TRBV7-8
CASSLARATIYEQYF
TGTGCCAGCAGCTTAGCGCGGGCAACCATCTACGAGCAGTACTTC
>TRBD2|TRBJ2-1|-|TRBV2
CASSVVREWYNEQFF
TGTGCCAGCAGTGTGGTGCGGGAGTGGTACAATGAGCAGTTCTTC
>-|TRBJ2-3|-|TRBV7-3
CASSRIRATGTDTQYF
TGTGCCAGCAGCAGGATTCGCGCTACTGGCACAGATACGCAGTATTTT
>-|TRBJ2-2|-|TRBV5-1
CASSLARGLGGELFF
TGCGCCAGCAGCTTGGCCCGGGGGCTCGGCGGGGAGCTGTTTTTT
>-|TRBJ1-1|-|TRBV7-9
CASSLAIPNTEAFF
TGTGCCAGCAGCTTAGCGATTCCGAACACTGAAGCTTTCTTT
>TRBD1|TRBJ2-6|-|TRBV4-3
CASSQMTGTGANVLTF
TGCGCCAGCAGCCAAATGACAGGGACAGGGGCCAACGTCCTGACTTTC
>-|TRBJ2-1|-|TRBV6-5
CASSWRGALLNEQFF
TGTGCCAGCAGCTGGAGGGGGGCCCTGCTGAATGAGCAGTTCTTC
>-|TRBJ2-5|-|TRBV19
CASSTGAGWGTQYF
TGTGCCAGTAGCACCGGGGCGGGATGGGGGACCCAGTACTTC
>-|TRBJ2-5|-|TRBV18
CASSPLPQETQYF
TGTGCCAGCTCACCACTTCCACAAGAGACCCAGTACTTC
>-|TRBJ1-4|few|TRBV25-1
CASRSVEKLFF
TGTGCCAGCAGGTCGGTTGAAAAACTGTTTTTT